This T cell receptor (beta chain) emerged from a study of read filtering for tumor transcriptome and immune sequencing. Overall study context: Among patients, 17 to 20 were male and more than 11 female, aged about 47 to 80 (mean roughly 64). RNA-seq yielded only about 75 to 1273 TCR reads, IR-seq about 3.5 to 10.27 million.

Study-wide results and caveats: Without single-read clonotypes, shared clonotype proportions correlated more between IR-seq and RNA-seq.

Bone marrow was sampled from every patient at the time of active disease. This CDR3 comprises 13 residues. In germline, CDR1 is SGHDN, CDR2 FVKESK. Trimming shortened V by 2 bases and J by 0 bases, and 2 bases separated the two germline ends. In its sample, this clonotype was seen many times. Its antigen is not identified. Molecular barcoded adaptors covering alpha/delta and beta/gamma chains were used on 400 ng RNA. MiXCR was run by TCRdb on the reads, yielding one entry per CDR3 protein. The sample yields about 86,000 distinct CDR3 sequences, more than 9% seen once. This TCR came from a donor older than 35 with multiple myeloma. Sequenced: a population of CD138-negative cells sorted from bone marrow. The chain is built from TRBV14 and TRBJ1-5, with D hard to call. This chain's CDR3 is CASSQNSNQPQHF. The CDR3 DNA follows: TGTGCCAGCAGCCAAAATAGCAATCAGCCCCAGCATTTT. The full variable domain, with the rest looked up from reference TRBV14 and TRBJ1-5, is EAGVTQFPSHSVIEKGQTVTLRCDPISGHDNLYWYRRVMGKEIKFLLHFVKESKQDESGMPNNRFLAERTGGTYSTLKVQPAELEDSGVYFCASSQNSNQPQHFGDGTRLSIL.